This entry concerns a single T cell receptor (beta chain). The sample belongs to a study of shared clonotypes between healthy human individuals. V dropped 1 base and J dropped 6; count of bases not matched to a gene: 3. From germline, CDR1 is MNHEY and CDR2 SMNVEV (reference sequence). The CDR3 runs 13 residues. Libraries were prepared by immunoSEQ multiplex PCR; TCRdb keeps only in-frame clonotypes and omits some of them. This table has around 600,000 clones, around 97% appearing once. The material sequenced was naive CD4+ T cells sorted from blood. The subset here: CD45RA+ positively selected. This clonotype was obtained from a woman aged 25 to 39 in good health. This chain links TRBV27 with TRBJ2-7; TRBD2 matches 7 bases. The CDR3 here is CASSLWRGSEQYF. The CDR3 nucleotides read TGTGCCAGCAGTTTATGGCGGGGGAGCGAGCAGTACTTC.